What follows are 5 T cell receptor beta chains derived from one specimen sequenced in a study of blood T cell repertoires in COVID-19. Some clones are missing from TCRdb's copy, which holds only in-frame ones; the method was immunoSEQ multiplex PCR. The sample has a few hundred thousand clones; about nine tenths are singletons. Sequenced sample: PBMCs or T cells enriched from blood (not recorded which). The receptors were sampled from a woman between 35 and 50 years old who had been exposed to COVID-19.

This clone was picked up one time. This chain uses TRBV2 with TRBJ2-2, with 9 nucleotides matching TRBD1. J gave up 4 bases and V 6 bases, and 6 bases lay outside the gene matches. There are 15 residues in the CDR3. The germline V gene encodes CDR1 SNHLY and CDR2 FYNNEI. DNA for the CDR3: TGTGCCAGCAGCTCGGGACAGGGATTCACCGGGGAGCTGTTTTTT. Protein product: CASSSGQGFTGELFF.

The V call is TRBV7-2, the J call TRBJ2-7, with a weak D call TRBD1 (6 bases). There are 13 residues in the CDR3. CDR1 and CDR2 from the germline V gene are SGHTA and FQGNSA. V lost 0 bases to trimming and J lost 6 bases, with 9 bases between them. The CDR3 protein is CASSLAARGEQYF. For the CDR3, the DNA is TGTGCCAGCAGCTTAGCGGCCAGGGGCGAGCAGTACTTC.

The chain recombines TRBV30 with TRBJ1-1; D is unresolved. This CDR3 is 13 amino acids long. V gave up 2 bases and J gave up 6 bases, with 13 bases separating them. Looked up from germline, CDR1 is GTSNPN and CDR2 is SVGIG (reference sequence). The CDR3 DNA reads TGTGCCTGGAGTAACTCTCCCACAGCTGAAGCTTTCTTT. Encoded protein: CAWSNSPTAEAFF.

The CDR3 reads CASARFGGAGNEQFF. The CDR3 nucleotides read TGCGCCAGCGCTCGTTTCGGGGGGGCTGGGAATGAGCAGTTCTTC. This rearrangement joins TRBV10-1 to TRBJ2-1; 8 bases fit TRBD2. This CDR3 is built from 15 residues. V lost 8 bases, J lost 7 bases, and 13 bases stayed unmatched. CDR1 WNHNN and CDR2 SYGVQD come from the germline V gene (reference sequence).

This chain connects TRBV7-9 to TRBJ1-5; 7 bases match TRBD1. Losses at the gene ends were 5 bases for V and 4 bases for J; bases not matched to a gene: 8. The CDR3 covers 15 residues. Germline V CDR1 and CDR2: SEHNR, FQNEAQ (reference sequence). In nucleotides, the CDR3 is TGTGCCAGCAGCCGACAGGGATCGGGTAATCAGCCCCAGCATTTT. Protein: CASSRQGSGNQPQHF.